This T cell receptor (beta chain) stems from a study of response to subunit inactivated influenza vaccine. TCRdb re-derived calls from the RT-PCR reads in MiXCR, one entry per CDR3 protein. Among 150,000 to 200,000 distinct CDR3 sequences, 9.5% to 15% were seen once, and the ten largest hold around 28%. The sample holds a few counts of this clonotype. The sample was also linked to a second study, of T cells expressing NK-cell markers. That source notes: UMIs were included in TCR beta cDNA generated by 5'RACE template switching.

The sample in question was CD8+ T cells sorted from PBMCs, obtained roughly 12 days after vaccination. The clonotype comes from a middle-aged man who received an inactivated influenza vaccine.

The CDR3 here is CASSGDRSFVDTQYF. The CDR3 DNA follows: TGCGCCAGCAGCGGAGACAGGAGTTTTGTCGATACGCAGTATTTT. This chain joins TRBV4-1 and TRBJ2-3, with a weak D call TRBD1 (6 bases). Germline V gene sequence: CDR1 MGHRA, CDR2 YSYEKL. The CDR3 is 15 amino acids. Trimming removed 5 bases at V and 6 bases at J, with 18 bases between.